This TCR beta chain is from a study of blood T cell repertoires in COVID-19. Clones were read by immunoSEQ multiplex PCR, and TCRdb kept only the in-frame ones, dropping some. The sample has 500,000 to 600,000 clones, 70% to 90% seen once. Germline-derived CDR1 and CDR2 are LNHDA and SQIVND (reference sequence). CDR3 length equals 10 residues. Trimming removed 11 bases from V and 3 bases from J, with 7 bases in between. The source is a woman aged 45-65 years with COVID-19, enrolled during active disease. The chain joins TRBV19 to TRBJ1-2; the D gene is possibly TRBD1 (5 bases). Input material: peripheral blood. This CDR3 reads CASGDYGYTF. CDR3 DNA sequence: TGTGCCTCGGGGGACTATGGCTACACCTTC.